Presented here are 7 T cell receptor beta chains from one specimen sequenced in a study of regulatory T cells in long-lasting Graves disease. Stated time point: newly diagnosed GD, antithyroid drugs for less than 3 months. Extracted RNA from PBMCs served as the source of the TCR library. Libraries of TCR beta came from iRepertoire HTBI primers plus Arm-PCR of CDR3 regions. TCRdb itself ran the multiplex PCR reads through MiXCR, one entry per CDR3 protein. Among around 250,000 distinct CDR3 sequences, around 20% were seen once, and the ten largest hold 11% to 15%. The sample in question was peripheral blood mononuclear cells (PBMCs), obtained at new diagnosis, from a patient treated with antithyroid drugs. These receptors originate from a female donor with Graves disease.

About this clonotype itself: A read error likely explains this, since a far larger clone differs by one base. The CDR3 end shows no conserved phenylalanine or tryptophan, and so a read error is likely. The gene calls are TRBV28 and TRBJ2-5; 10 bases match TRBD1. The CDR3 contains 16 residues. CDR1 MDHEN and CDR2 SYDVKM come from the germline V gene. V shed 6 bases, J shed 2 bases, and the junction held 9 bases outside the gene matches. DNA of the CDR3: TGTGCCAGCAGCTTGGCGGGACAGGGGTTACAAGAGACCCAGTACCTC. It codes for CASSLAGQGLQETQYL.

This clonotype was seen at least ten times. The chain couples TRBV20-1 to TRBJ2-7; 8 nucleotides line up with TRBD1. CDR3 length equals 17 residues. Germline CDR1 reads DFQATT; CDR2 reads SNEGSKA (reference sequence). With 0 bases clipped from V and 4 bases from J, the junction kept 14 bases outside the gene matches. The CDR3 sequence is CSARDIYGRTGPYEQYF. The CDR3 DNA follows: TGCAGTGCTAGAGATATTTACGGTCGGACAGGGCCTTACGAGCAGTACTTC.

The sample holds many counts of this clonotype. This chain links TRBV3-1 with TRBJ2-1; 8 bases are a match to TRBD2. Looked up from germline, CDR1 is LGHDT and CDR2 is YNNKEL (reference sequence). This CDR3 contains 13 residues. Germline trimming cut 7 bases from V and 5 bases from J; bases unmatched to any gene: 4. DNA of the CDR3: TGTGCCAGCAAACCCGGGGGGGACAATGAGCAGTTCTTC. Protein product: CASKPGGDNEQFF.

This clonotype was recorded a few times. V usage is TRBV24-1 and J usage is TRBJ1-4, with 9 bases that match TRBD1. Germline CDR1 is KGHDR and CDR2 is SFDVKD. This CDR3 contains 18 residues. V was clipped by 4 bases and J by 7 bases; unmatched bases: 15. Written as DNA, the CDR3 is TGTGCCACCAGTGACGCCACCCCTACAGGGGGCTTGGGTGAAAAACTGTTTTTT. Translated, it gives CATSDATPTGGLGEKLFF.

This clonotype was detected once. The chain is built from TRBV6-1 and TRBJ2-7, with TRBD2 matching 9 bases. The ends lost 7 bases at V and 0 bases at J; junction bases unmatched: 4. This CDR3 contains 14 residues. From germline, CDR1 is MNHNS and CDR2 SASEGT. CDR3 region: CASTRTSVSYEQYF. CDR3 nucleotides: TGTGCCAGCACCAGGACTAGCGTCTCCTACGAGCAGTACTTC.

This clonotype was counted ten times or more. CDR3 protein: CASSFRGWSGELFF. CDR3 coding DNA: TGTGCCAGCAGCTTCAGGGGTTGGTCCGGGGAGCTGTTTTTT. The chain links TRBV7-9 to TRBJ2-2, with a weak D call TRBD1 (6 bases). Germline CDR1 SEHNR, CDR2 FQNEAQ (reference sequence). Trimming removed 3 bases from V and 6 bases from J, with 11 bases in between. This CDR3 has 14 amino acids.

In its sample, this clonotype was seen many times. The chain links TRBV6-1 to TRBJ1-2; D might be TRBD1 (5 bases). The CDR3 sequence is 15 residues long. Deletions cut 3 bases from V and 8 bases from J, with 19 bases between. Germline V CDR1 and CDR2: MNHNS, SASEGT. For the CDR3, the DNA is TGTGCCAGCAGTGACAGGGAGGGGATTTCGTACGGCTACACCTTC. Translated: CASSDREGISYGYTF.